The source of this T cell receptor beta chain is a study of cytomegalovirus exposure and HLA in healthy donors. This clone was detected only a few times. With 60 Vbeta and 13 Jbeta primers, the PCR was carried out. Profiled with immunoSEQ multiplex PCR; TCRdb holds only in-frame clones, not every one. This sample yields around 130,000 clones, of which around 71% are seen a single time; about 2.6% belongs to the top ten. This CDR3 is 13 amino acids long. Germline V gives CDR1 SGHNT, CDR2 YYREEE (reference sequence). V gave up 4 bases and J gave up 7 bases; unmatched junction bases: 6. This receptor was taken from a woman aged 55-69 years in good health and CMV-seropositive. Sequenced material: PBMCs. This chain uses TRBV5-4 with TRBJ1-1; 8 bases map to TRBD1. The CDR3 DNA sequence: TGTGCCAGCAGCGGGGGGACAGGCGATGAAGCTTTCTTT. Translating it yields CASSGGTGDEAFF.